This T cell receptor beta chain is from a study of T cells in women clearing cervical HPV infection. Only in-frame clones appear in the TCRdb table, and some are missing; sequencing was by immunoSEQ multiplex PCR. In all, the sample yields about 36,000 clones. Details on this clone: Read sequence stops 3 residues before the CDR3 end, and the germline J gene provides the missing end.

Germline V gene data show CDR1 as SNHLY and CDR2 as FYNNEI. With 4 bases clipped from V and 9 bases from J, the junction kept 10 bases outside the gene matches. The CDR3 contains 15 residues. The sequence was obtained from a woman aged 18-70 years with a cervical HPV16 infection that either progressed to CIN3+ or cleared (not recorded which). This chain joins TRBV2 and TRBJ2-1, with TRBD2 matching 9 bases. Sequenced input: blood buffy coat. The CDR3 loop is CASSVFAGGRSEQFF. Incomplete CDR3 DNA: TGTGCCAGCAGTGTTTTTGCGGGGGGGAGGTCTGAG.